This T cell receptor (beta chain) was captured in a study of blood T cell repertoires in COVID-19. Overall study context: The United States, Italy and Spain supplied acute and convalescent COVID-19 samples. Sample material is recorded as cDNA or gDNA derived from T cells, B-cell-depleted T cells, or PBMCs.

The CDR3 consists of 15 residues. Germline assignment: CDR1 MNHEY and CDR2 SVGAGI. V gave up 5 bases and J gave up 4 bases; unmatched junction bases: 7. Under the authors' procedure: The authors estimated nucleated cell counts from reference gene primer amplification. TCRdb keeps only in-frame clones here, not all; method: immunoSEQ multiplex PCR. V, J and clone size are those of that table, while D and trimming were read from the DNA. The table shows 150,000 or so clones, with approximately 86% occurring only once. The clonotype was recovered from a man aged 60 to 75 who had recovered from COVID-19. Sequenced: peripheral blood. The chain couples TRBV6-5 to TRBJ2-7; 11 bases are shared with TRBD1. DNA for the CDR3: TGTGCCAGCAGTCAAAGGACAGGGGGCGGGTACGAGCAGTACTTC. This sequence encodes CASSQRTGGGYEQYF.